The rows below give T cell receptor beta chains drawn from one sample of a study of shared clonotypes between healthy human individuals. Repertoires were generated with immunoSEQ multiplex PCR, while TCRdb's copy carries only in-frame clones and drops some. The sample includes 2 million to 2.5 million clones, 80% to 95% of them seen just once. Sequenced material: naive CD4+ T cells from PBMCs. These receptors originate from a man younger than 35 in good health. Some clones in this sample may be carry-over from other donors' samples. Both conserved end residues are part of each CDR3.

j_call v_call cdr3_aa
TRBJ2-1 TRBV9 CASTYDAGAYNEQFF
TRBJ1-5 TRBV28 CASRRGLLSNQPQHF
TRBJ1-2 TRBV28 CASRLTGQGFGYTF
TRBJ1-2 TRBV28 CASTTLSGRTGGEGYTF
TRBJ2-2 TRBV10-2 CASSRGGDTGELFF
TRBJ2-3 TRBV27 CASSLSSDTDTQYF
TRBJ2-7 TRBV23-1 CASSHRRREGPAEQYF
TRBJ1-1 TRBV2 CASIDTEAFF
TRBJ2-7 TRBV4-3 CASSQDARQVAYEQYF
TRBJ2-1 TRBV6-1 CASSERGTLKPGQFF
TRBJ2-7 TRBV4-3 CASSQDLWGSSTEQYF
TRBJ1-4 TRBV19 CASSTWDAANEKLFF
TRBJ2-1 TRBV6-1 CASRVGGVVNEQFF
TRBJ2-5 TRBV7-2 CASSYTGSAETQYF
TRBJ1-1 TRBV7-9 CASSSGQSTEAFF
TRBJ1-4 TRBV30 CAWAGQLNEKLFF
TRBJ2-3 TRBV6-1 CASSGGGVGTDTQYF
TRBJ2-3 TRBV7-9 CASSLAASGRADTQYF
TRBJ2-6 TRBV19 CASFFPGANVLTF
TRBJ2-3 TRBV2 CASSPDRGTDTQYF
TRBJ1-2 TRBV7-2 CASSLERGRNGYTF
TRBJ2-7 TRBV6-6 CASGEAGQYF
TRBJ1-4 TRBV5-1 CASSPSGGLANEKLFF
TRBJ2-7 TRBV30 CAWSVLGKQYF
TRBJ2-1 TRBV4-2 CASRGDRVYNEQFF
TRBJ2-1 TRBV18 CASSPPGLAGGIGEQFF
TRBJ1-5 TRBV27 CASSFSPHNQPQHF
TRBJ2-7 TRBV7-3 CASSLGTNYEQYF
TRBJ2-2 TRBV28 CASSWTGATGELFF
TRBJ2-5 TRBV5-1 CASSLAGSQETQYF
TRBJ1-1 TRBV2 CASSEEANTEAFF
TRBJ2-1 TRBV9 CASSLRGDLSYNEQFF
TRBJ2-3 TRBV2 CASRATGTGGSADTQYF
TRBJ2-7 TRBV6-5 CASSLNRGGNEQYF
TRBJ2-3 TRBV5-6 CASSLEAFITDTQYF
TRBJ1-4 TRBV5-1 CASSIGIAGDHEKLFF
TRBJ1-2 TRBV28 CASSLYRGTYGYTF
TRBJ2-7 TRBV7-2 CASSLAYGRQLYEQYF
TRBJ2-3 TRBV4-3 CASSRLSAGSTDTQYF
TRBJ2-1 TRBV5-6 CASSLGTSYEQFF
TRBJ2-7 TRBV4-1 CASSQEPSGGFGGEQYF
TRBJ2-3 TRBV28 CASMTDTQYF
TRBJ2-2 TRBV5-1 CASSFVAGGTGELFF
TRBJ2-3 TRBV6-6 CASSPLADTQYF
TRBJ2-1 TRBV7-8 CASHQGNNEQFF
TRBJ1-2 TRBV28 CASEANYGYTF
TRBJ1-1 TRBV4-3 CASSQEPQGTEAFF
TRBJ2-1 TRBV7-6 CASSPSGRAGVEQFF
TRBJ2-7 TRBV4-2 CASSQDWKGTYEQYF
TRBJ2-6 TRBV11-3 CASSFGRGSGANVLTF
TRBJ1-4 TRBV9 CASSAGVTDEKLFF
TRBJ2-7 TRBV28 CASSLALYEQYF
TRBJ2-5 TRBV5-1 CASSLMTPGETQYF
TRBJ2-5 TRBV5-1 CASSSTGTGNPETQYF
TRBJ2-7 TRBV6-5 CASRKAGGSFEQYF